This T cell receptor beta chain was found in a study of shared clonotypes between healthy human individuals. Study-wide findings and caveats: Generation of non-shared clonotypes was less probable than generation of clonotypes shared by all four donors.

The V gene lost 6 bases and the J gene lost 4 bases, with 18 bases spanning the gap. This CDR3 region has 15 residues. The germline CDR1 and CDR2 sequences are MNHEY and SVGAGI. Sorted-subset replicate PCR reactions contained 200 to 250 ng DNA, corresponding to approximately 30,000 T cell genomes. Method: immunoSEQ multiplex PCR; TCRdb's copy keeps in-frame clones and lacks some. The sample carries 2,100,000 or so clones, 90% to 97% recorded once. This clone was found a few times. Its target is unknown. Participating donors were healthy, HIV-negative adults free of recent acute infections or vaccinations.

The clonotype was recovered from a man aged 18 to 35 in good health. The chain has TRBV6-5 and TRBJ1-2; weak D call: TRBD1 (5 bases). The sample was naive CD4+ T cells sorted from blood. The subset here: CD45RA+ positively selected. CDR3 loop: CASSRGGAVTYGYTF. CDR3 in DNA: TGTGCCAGCAGCCGCGGTGGGGCAGTCACCTATGGCTACACCTTC.